These 22 T cell receptor beta chains share one sample of origin, sequenced in a study of cytomegalovirus exposure and HLA in healthy donors. Generated by immunoSEQ multiplex PCR, the TCRdb table keeps only in-frame clones and is missing some. This sample has 110,000 to 150,000 clones, with about 94% found just once. Sample: PBMCs. The receptors were sampled from a man aged 18 to 35 in good health and CMV-seropositive.

The rearrangement uses TRBV6-1 and TRBJ2-1; the D gene is possibly TRBD1 (5 bases). V was clipped by 4 bases and J by 3 bases, with 13 bases between them. The germline CDR1 and CDR2 sequences are MNHNS and SASEGT. This CDR3 region has 15 residues. CDR3 loop: CASSGDRLIYNEQFF. In DNA form, the CDR3 reads TGTGCCAGCAGTGGCGACAGACTTATCTACAATGAGCAGTTCTTC.

The CDR3 sequence is CAWTGLAGGNNEQFF. For the CDR3, the DNA is TGTGCCTGGACTGGACTAGCGGGAGGTAACAATGAGCAGTTCTTC. The chain uses TRBV30 and TRBJ2-1; 14 nucleotides agree with TRBD2. The length of the CDR3 is 15 residues. The J segment lost 5 bases and the V segment lost 4 bases, leaving 4 bases of the junction unmatched. From germline, CDR1 is GTSNPN and CDR2 SVGIG (reference sequence).

The chain links TRBV9 to TRBJ1-4; D perhaps matches TRBD1 (6 bases). Germline CDR1 reads SGDLS; CDR2 reads YYNGEE. This CDR3 comprises 15 residues. Trimming took 3 bases from V and 7 from J, leaving 16 bases between them. The CDR3 region is CASSDGGGGLEKLFF. The CDR3 DNA reads as TGTGCCAGCAGCGACGGAGGTGGGGGCCTTGAAAAACTGTTTTTT. Variable domain in full (rest from reference TRBV9 and TRBJ1-4): DSGVTQTPKHLITATGQRVTLRCSPRSGDLSVYWYQQSLDQGLQFLIQYYNGEERAKGNILERFSAQQFPDLHSELNLSSLELGDSALYFCASSDGGGGLEKLFFGSGTQLSVL.

The chain carries TRBV27 and TRBJ2-5; 15 bases line up with TRBD2. The CDR3 is made up of 16 amino acids. V was clipped by 4 bases and J by 4 bases; unmatched bases: 4. Germline CDR1 MNHEY, CDR2 SMNVEV (reference sequence). This chain's CDR3 is CASSSPGLAGGETQYF. In DNA, the CDR3 is TGTGCCAGCAGTTCCCCGGGACTAGCGGGAGGAGAGACCCAGTACTTC.

V is TRBV5-1 and J is TRBJ2-3, with TRBD1 matching over 11 bases. Germline CDR1 is SGHRS and CDR2 is YFSETQ. CDR3 length: 16 amino acids. J gave up 3 bases and V 4 bases, and 7 bases lay outside the gene matches. The DNA of the CDR3 is TGCGCCAGCAGCAAACCCGGGACAGGGGGAACAGATACGCAGTATTTT. Amino acids: CASSKPGTGGTDTQYF. The full variable domain, rest sourced from reference TRBV5-1 and TRBJ2-3, is KAGVTQTPRYLIKTRGQQVTLSCSPISGHRSVSWYQQTPGQGLQFLFEYFSETQRNKGNFPGRFSGRQFSNSRSEMNVSTLELGDSALYLCASSKPGTGGTDTQYFGPGTRLTVL.

The sample holds one count of this clone. The chain links TRBV11-2 to TRBJ1-1; TRBD1 agrees at 7 bases. CDR1 and CDR2 (germline): SGHAT, FQNNGV. V gave up 0 bases and J gave up 4 bases; unmatched junction bases: 5. CDR3 length equals 15 residues. The CDR3 DNA is TGTGCCAGCAGCTTAGATGCTACAGGGGTCACTGAAGCTTTCTTT. This gives the protein CASSLDATGVTEAFF.

This rearrangement joins TRBV29-1 to TRBJ2-5; D is possibly TRBD1 (5 bases). The CDR3 has 14 amino acids. The V end was cut by 4 bases, the J end by 5 bases, with 17 bases between. CDR1 and CDR2 (germline): SQVTM, ANQGSEA. The CDR3 is CSVVRGRALETQYF. In DNA, the CDR3 is TGCAGCGTTGTAAGGGGTAGAGCCCTGGAGACCCAGTACTTC.

The chain couples TRBV30 to TRBJ1-1; D remains ambiguous. Germline CDR1 GTSNPN, CDR2 SVGIG (reference sequence). The CDR3 is 11 amino acids. The V and J ends lost 0 bases and 7 bases respectively, with 6 bases between them. In nucleotides, the CDR3 is TGTGCCTGGAGTGTACATCTTGAAGCTTTCTTT. Amino acids: CAWSVHLEAFF.

The genes are TRBV2 and TRBJ1-2, with D possibly TRBD1 on 6 matching bases. This CDR3 comprises 14 residues. V was trimmed by 5 bases and J by 3 bases, leaving 13 bases between them. CDR1 and CDR2 (germline): SNHLY, FYNNEI. In DNA, the CDR3 is TGTGCCAGCAGTAAGGACAGTCCGGACTATGGCTACACCTTC. It specifies CASSKDSPDYGYTF.

V usage is TRBV30 and J usage is TRBJ2-5; 7 bases map to TRBD2. The V gene end was trimmed by 4 bases and the J gene end by 5 bases; junction bases not matched to a gene: 7. Germline loops: CDR1 GTSNPN, CDR2 SVGIG (reference sequence). The CDR3 spans 13 residues. This chain's CDR3 is CAWNFEGGETQYF. Written as DNA, the CDR3 is TGTGCCTGGAACTTCGAGGGAGGGGAGACCCAGTACTTC.

V gene TRBV5-4 combines with J gene TRBJ2-1; TRBD1 agrees at 7 bases. Per germline, CDR1 SGHNT and CDR2 YYREEE (reference sequence). CDR3 size: 13 residues. The junction had 4 bases not matched to a gene; V was cut back by 2 bases and J by 8 bases. The CDR3 nucleotides are TGTGCCAGCAGCTTAGCGACAGGGTATGAGCAGTTCTTC. Protein: CASSLATGYEQFF.

This chain connects TRBV2 to TRBJ1-4; D is uncertain. Trimming shortened V by 4 bases and J by 14 bases, and 11 bases separated the two germline ends. The CDR3 has 11 residues. The germline gives CDR1 SNHLY, CDR2 FYNNEI. CDR3 sequence (DNA): TGTGCCAGCAGTGGAGGATTTGACCTGTTTTTT. Its protein is CASSGGFDLFF.

V is TRBV5-1 and J is TRBJ2-2; 7 bases map to TRBD2. Germline trimming cut 0 bases from V and 2 bases from J; bases unmatched to any gene: 10. The CDR3 sequence is 18 residues long. Per the germline V gene, CDR1 is SGHRS and CDR2 is YFSETQ. CDR3 nucleotides: TGCGCCAGCAGCTTGGGTGTCCAGCGGGGATATAACACCGGGGAGCTGTTTTTT. Amino acid sequence: CASSLGVQRGYNTGELFF.

This sequence joins TRBV11-1 and TRBJ2-7, with a tentative D call TRBD1 (6 bases). CDR3 length equals 16 residues. Germline CDR1 and CDR2: SGHAT and FQDESV (reference sequence). V lost 2 bases and J lost 3, with 17 bases in between. DNA for the CDR3: TGTGCCAGCAGCTTACGTGTCGGACAGCACTTCTACGAGCAGTACTTC. This encodes CASSLRVGQHFYEQYF.

The rearrangement links TRBV5-1 to TRBJ2-7; no firm D call. The CDR3 contains 15 residues. Trimming took 0 bases from V and 6 from J, leaving 16 bases between them. Germline V gene sequence: CDR1 SGHRS, CDR2 YFSETQ. The CDR3 here is CASSLEVGAEAEQYF. The CDR3 DNA sequence: TGCGCCAGCAGCTTGGAAGTCGGTGCTGAGGCCGAGCAGTACTTC.

The chain links TRBV10-3 to TRBJ2-7; D is possibly TRBD2 (6 bases). Between the trimmed V and J ends, which lost 6 bases and 3 bases, there was a span of 15 bases. Germline CDR1 ENHRY, CDR2 SYGVKD. The CDR3 is 14 residues long. This CDR3 reads CAIRTAEGNYEQYF. The CDR3 region has the DNA TGTGCCATCAGGACAGCGGAGGGTAACTACGAGCAGTACTTC.

J is TRBJ1-3 and V is TRBV6-5; D ambiguous. CDR1 is MNHEY, CDR2 SVGAGI, per germline. The CDR3 contains 13 residues. V was trimmed by 9 bases and J by 4 bases, leaving 13 bases between them. CDR3 in amino acids: CASRREPGNTIYF. In nucleotides, the CDR3 is TGTGCCAGTAGGCGGGAGCCCGGAAACACCATATATTTT.

CDR3 nucleotides: TGTGCCAGCAGCTCCCGGGACAGGGGTACTAATGAAAAACTGTTTTTT. It specifies CASSSRDRGTNEKLFF. The V call is TRBV7-8, the J call TRBJ1-4, with 10 bases aligning to TRBD1. Germline V lookup: CDR1 SGHVS, CDR2 FQNEAQ. Trimming removed 4 bases from V and 2 bases from J; junction bases left unmatched: 4. This CDR3 has 16 amino acids.

The chain links TRBV4-1 to TRBJ2-2, with TRBD2 matching over 13 bases. V trimming: 1 base; J trimming: 5 bases; junction bases outside the gene matches: 10. CDR1 is MGHRA and CDR2 is YSYEKL in the germline V gene. This CDR3 has 19 residues. CDR3 in amino acids: CASSQVSLAGGPWTGELFF. The DNA for the CDR3 is TGCGCCAGCAGCCAAGTATCACTAGCGGGAGGGCCGTGGACCGGGGAGCTGTTTTTT.

The V gene is TRBV9, the J gene TRBJ2-2; 7 nucleotides match TRBD2. The V gene's germline CDR1 is SGDLS and CDR2 YYNGEE. V lost 3 bases and J lost 5; bases outside the gene matches: 10. This CDR3 region has 16 residues. The DNA for the CDR3 is TGTGCCAGCAGCGAGCGGGGTGCCTTCGGGACCGGGGAGCTGTTTTTT. Its protein product is CASSERGAFGTGELFF.

The chain employs TRBV11-2 and TRBJ2-5; TRBD1 matches 9 bases. The germline V gene encodes CDR1 SGHAT and CDR2 FQNNGV. V lost 5 bases, J lost 5 bases, and 12 bases stayed unmatched. The CDR3 runs to 16 residues. CDR3: CASSLLFGTGTETQYF. Written as DNA, the CDR3 is TGTGCCAGCAGCCTCCTTTTCGGGACAGGGACTGAGACCCAGTACTTC.

The V and J genes are TRBV5-1 and TRBJ2-3, with D possibly matching TRBD1 (6 bases). Germline V lookup: CDR1 SGHRS, CDR2 YFSETQ. This CDR3 comprises 15 residues. Trimming pared 0 bases from V and 1 base from J, leaving 9 bases between. Here the CDR3 DNA reads TGCGCCAGCAGCTTGGCACAGGGAGGCACAGATACGCAGTATTTT. Its protein product is CASSLAQGGTDTQYF.